This T cell receptor beta chain was captured in a study of OX40 agonist ivuxolimab in advanced cancers. For the study in its entirety: Ivuxolimab was a fully human IgG2 agonistic monoclonal antibody targeting the costimulatory receptor OX40 (CD134). Intravenous ivuxolimab was administered to patients every 2 weeks at six dose levels: 0.01, 0.1, 0.3, 1.5, 3 and 10 mg/kg. The point of sequencing TCRbeta in the periphery was to test whether ivuxolimab changed TCR sequence diversity and drove clonal T-cell expansion. Patients were allowed to have had prior anti-PD-1, anti-PD-L1 or anti-CTLA-4 therapy, and 40% to 45% of the dose-escalation patients had previously received checkpoint inhibitors. The paper reports the monotherapy dose-escalation portion (N = 52 patients) of the phase I ivuxolimab trial. Partial responses occurred in three dose-escalation patients: two with cutaneous melanoma and one with hepatocellular carcinoma. In the dose-escalation cohort, approximately 83% of patients were male, and the mean age was roughly 56 years with a range of 23 to 79. Of the approximately 50 dose-escalation patients, hepatocellular carcinoma was present in about 20, melanoma in around 15, renal cell carcinoma in 9 and head and neck cancer in 9.

The trial excluded patients who had a history of autoimmune disease or were on systemic immunosuppression. In every dose cohort, peripheral blood was drawn for TCR sequencing at baseline, cycle 4 day 1, and cycle 7 day 1. Samples were obtained from an open-label, multicenter, first-in-human phase I dose-escalation trial of ivuxolimab. Adults with locally advanced or metastatic melanoma, renal cell, hepatocellular, or head and neck squamous cell carcinoma were enrolled in the trial. Before TCR sequencing, CD4+ T cells and CD8+ T cells from peripheral blood were sorted into separate populations. On this clone: Its recognized antigen is unknown. Base qualities are not recorded, but no much larger clone differs from it by a single base.

Genomic DNA was isolated from the sorted cells so that the TCRbeta CDR3 region could be sequenced. The immunoSEQ Assay was used to sequence the TCRbeta CDR3 regions. Not all clones reach the TCRdb copy of this immuneACCESS table, which keeps in-frame sequences only. Checked studies attribute under half of the gap to unresolved V genes and leave the rest unexplained. The sample data list tens of thousands of clones, and approximately 83% of these were observed just once. In total, the top ten clones hold 35% of the sample. Broader findings and caveats from the paper: Low levels of normalized T-cell clonal expansion were also seen in some nonresponding patients. The antigen specificity of the clonally expanded peripheral T cells was not determined. At doses of 0.1 to 3.0 mg/kg, clonal expansion of both CD4+ and CD8+ T cells in blood was seen between baseline and week 6. In the 0.1-3.0 mg/kg groups, partial responders had among the lowest normalized peripheral clonal expansion, particularly in CD8+ T cells. After ivuxolimab, CD8+ T cells had more expanded clones than CD4+ T cells on average.

Including cysteine and phenylalanine, the CDR3 has 15 amino acids. CDR3 DNA only is kept here, 45 bases in frame from base 1. CDR1 and CDR2, per the germline V gene (reference sequence), are SGHAT and FQDESV. From V the trimming removes 5 bases and from J it removes 8 bases, while the gene matches leave 11 bases of the junction unaccounted for. The chain uses TRBV11-1 and TRBJ2-5; TRBD1 agrees with 10 junctional bases. The TCR was taken from an adult with an advanced solid tumor such as melanoma, head and neck, liver or kidney cancer. This specimen consisted of CD4+ or CD8+ T cells sorted from blood, obtained in a trial of the OX40 agonist ivuxolimab. CDR3 region: CASSPRDRDRGTQYF. The DNA is TGTGCCAGCAGCCCGAGGGACAGGGACAGGGGAACCCAGTACTTC.